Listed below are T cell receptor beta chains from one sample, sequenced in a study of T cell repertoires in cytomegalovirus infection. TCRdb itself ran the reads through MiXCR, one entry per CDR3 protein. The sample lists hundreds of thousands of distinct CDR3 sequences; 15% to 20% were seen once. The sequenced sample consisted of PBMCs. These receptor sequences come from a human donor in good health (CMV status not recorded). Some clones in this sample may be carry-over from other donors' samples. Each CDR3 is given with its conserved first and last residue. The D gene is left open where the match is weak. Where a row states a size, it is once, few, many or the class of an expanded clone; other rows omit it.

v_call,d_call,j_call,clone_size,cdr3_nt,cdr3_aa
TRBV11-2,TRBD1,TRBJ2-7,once,TGTGCCGGCAGCCCGGAGAGGACAGGGGAGGACGAGCAGTACTTC,CAGSPERTGEDEQYF
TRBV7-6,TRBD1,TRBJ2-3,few,TGTGCCAGCAGCTCGCCACAGGGGATAAGCACAGATACGCAGTATTTT,CASSSPQGISTDTQYF
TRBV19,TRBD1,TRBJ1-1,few,TGTGCCAGTAGTACCGGACAGGGAAGCGCTGAAGCTTTCTTT,CASSTGQGSAEAFF
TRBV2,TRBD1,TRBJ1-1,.,TGTGCCAACCCGGGACAGGGGAAGAACACTGAAGCTTTCTTT,CANPGQGKNTEAFF
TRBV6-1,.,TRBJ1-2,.,TGTGCCAGCAGACACGGGGAGGGTAGGGGGGCGAAGCGAGACTACACCTTC,CASRHGEGRGAKRDYTF
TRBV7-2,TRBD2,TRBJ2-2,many,TGTGCCAGCAGCTACTATATGGGGGGGGACACCGGGGAGCTGTTTTTT,CASSYYMGGDTGELFF
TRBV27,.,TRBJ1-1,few,TGTGCCAGCAGTACCCAGGGACTCCCGTACACTGAAGCTTTCTTT,CASSTQGLPYTEAFF
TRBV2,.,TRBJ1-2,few,TGTGCCAGCAGTGAACCCGGATATGGCTACACCTTC,CASSEPGYGYTF
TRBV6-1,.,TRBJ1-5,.,TGTGCCAGCAGGAACCGGGACAGCAATCAGCCCCAGCATTTT,CASRNRDSNQPQHF
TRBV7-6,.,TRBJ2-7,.,TGTGCTAGCAGCTTAGCGAGTGGGGAGGCCTACGAGCAGTACTTC,CASSLASGEAYEQYF
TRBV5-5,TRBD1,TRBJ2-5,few,TGTGCCAGCAGTCTGGTCCAGGGGGCGCAGACCCAGTACTTC,CASSLVQGAQTQYF
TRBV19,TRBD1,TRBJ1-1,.,TGTGCCAGTAAAGACAGGGGGAACACTGAAGCTTTCTTT,CASKDRGNTEAFF
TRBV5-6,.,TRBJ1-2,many,TGTGCCAGCAGCTTGTATCGGCAGCCCTCGACCCGCCGCTACACCTTC,CASSLYRQPSTRRYTF
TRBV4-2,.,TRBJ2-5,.,TGTGCCAGCAGCCAAGTGGGACCGGGACCCCGCGGGGAGACCCAGTACTTC,CASSQVGPGPRGETQYF
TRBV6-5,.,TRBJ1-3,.,TGTGCCAGCAGTTACTCGATAGCGCAAGCACACTCTGGAAACACCATATATTTT,CASSYSIAQAHSGNTIYF
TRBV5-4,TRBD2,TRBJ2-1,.,TGTGCCAGCAGCTCTTCTACCGGGACTAGCAATGAGCAGTTCTTC,CASSSSTGTSNEQFF
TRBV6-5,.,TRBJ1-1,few,TGTGCCAGCATCTCGCAGTTAGGTATGAACACTGAAGCTTTCTTT,CASISQLGMNTEAFF
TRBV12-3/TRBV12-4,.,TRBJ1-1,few,TGTGCCAGCAGTTTAACCGGTGTGGCTTTCTTT,CASSLTGVAFF
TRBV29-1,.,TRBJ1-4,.,TGCAGCGCCACACCGGCAACTAATGAAAAACTGTTTTTT,CSATPATNEKLFF
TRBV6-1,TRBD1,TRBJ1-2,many,TGTGCCAGCAGACGAGGACAGGGGGTCGGAGCTAACTATGGCTACACCTTC,CASRRGQGVGANYGYTF
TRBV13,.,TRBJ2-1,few,TGTGCCAGCAGCTTAGACTGGGGGCAGTTCTTC,CASSLDWGQFF
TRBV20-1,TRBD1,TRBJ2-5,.,TGCAGTGAACTCGGGACAGGGGGCGCGGAGACCCAGTACTTC,CSELGTGGAETQYF
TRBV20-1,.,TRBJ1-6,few,TGCAGTGCCGTTATTGCGACAGTCAATTCACCCCTCCACTTT,CSAVIATVNSPLHF
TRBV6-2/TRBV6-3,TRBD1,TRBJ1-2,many,TGTGCCAGCAGATCGGGACAGGGAAACTATGGCTACACCTTC,CASRSGQGNYGYTF
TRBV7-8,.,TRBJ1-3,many,TGTGCCAGCAGCTTAGAGCGTGTTTTCTCTGGAAACACCATATATTTT,CASSLERVFSGNTIYF
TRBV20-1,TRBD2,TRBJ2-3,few,TGCAGTGCTAGAGAGGGGACTAGGGGGGATACGCAGTATTTT,CSAREGTRGDTQYF
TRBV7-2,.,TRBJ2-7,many,TGTGCCAGCAGGAATTCCTACGAGCAGTACTTC,CASRNSYEQYF
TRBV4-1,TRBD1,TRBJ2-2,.,TGCGCCAGCAGCCAAAGGGACAGGGGAGCCGGGGAGCTGTTTTTT,CASSQRDRGAGELFF
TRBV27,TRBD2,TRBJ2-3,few,TGTGCCAGCAGGTCGGCGGGGGGGGGGGCAGATACGCAGTATTTT,CASRSAGGGADTQYF
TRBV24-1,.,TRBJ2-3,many,TGTGCCACCAGTGACGCCGCCCTAGATACGCAGTATTTT,CATSDAALDTQYF
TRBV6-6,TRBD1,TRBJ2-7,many,TGTGCCAGCAGTTACCCCGGGACAGTTTTGGGCGAGCAGTACTTC,CASSYPGTVLGEQYF
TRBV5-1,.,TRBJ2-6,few,TGCGCCAGCAGCTTGATCGCAGGAGGTACTGGGGCCAACGTCCTGACTTTC,CASSLIAGGTGANVLTF
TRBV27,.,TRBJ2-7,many,TGTGCCAGCGGGGGGGCTGCAAACTCCTACGAGCAGTACTTC,CASGGAANSYEQYF
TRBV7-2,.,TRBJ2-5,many,TGTGCCAGCAGCCGGAGGGGCGCGTATCAAGAGACCCAGTACTTC,CASSRRGAYQETQYF
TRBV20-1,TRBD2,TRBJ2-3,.,TGCAGTGCTAGTAACGGGGGGGCGTCAGATACGCAGTATTTT,CSASNGGASDTQYF
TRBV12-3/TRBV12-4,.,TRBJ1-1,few,TGTGCCAGCAGTTTTTTGTCACTTAAGGTCTCTGAAGCTTTCTTT,CASSFLSLKVSEAFF
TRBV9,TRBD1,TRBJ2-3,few,TGTGCCAGCAGCGTTTCGACAGGGAGCACAGATACGCAGTATTTT,CASSVSTGSTDTQYF
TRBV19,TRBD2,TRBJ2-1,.,TGTGCCAGTAGTCCGAGACTAGCGACGGAGCAGTTCTTC,CASSPRLATEQFF